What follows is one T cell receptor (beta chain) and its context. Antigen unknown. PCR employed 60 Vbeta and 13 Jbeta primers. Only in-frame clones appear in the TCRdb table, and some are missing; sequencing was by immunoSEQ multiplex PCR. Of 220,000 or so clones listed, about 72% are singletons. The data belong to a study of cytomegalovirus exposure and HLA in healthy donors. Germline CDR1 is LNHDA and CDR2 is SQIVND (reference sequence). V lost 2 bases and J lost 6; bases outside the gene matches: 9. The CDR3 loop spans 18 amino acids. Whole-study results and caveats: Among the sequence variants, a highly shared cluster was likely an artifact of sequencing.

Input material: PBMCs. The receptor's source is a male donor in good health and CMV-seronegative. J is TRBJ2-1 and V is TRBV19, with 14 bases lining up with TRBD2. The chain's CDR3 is CASSISLWGTSGSNEQFF. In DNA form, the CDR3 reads TGTGCCAGTAGTATAAGTCTCTGGGGGACTAGCGGGAGCAATGAGCAGTTCTTC.